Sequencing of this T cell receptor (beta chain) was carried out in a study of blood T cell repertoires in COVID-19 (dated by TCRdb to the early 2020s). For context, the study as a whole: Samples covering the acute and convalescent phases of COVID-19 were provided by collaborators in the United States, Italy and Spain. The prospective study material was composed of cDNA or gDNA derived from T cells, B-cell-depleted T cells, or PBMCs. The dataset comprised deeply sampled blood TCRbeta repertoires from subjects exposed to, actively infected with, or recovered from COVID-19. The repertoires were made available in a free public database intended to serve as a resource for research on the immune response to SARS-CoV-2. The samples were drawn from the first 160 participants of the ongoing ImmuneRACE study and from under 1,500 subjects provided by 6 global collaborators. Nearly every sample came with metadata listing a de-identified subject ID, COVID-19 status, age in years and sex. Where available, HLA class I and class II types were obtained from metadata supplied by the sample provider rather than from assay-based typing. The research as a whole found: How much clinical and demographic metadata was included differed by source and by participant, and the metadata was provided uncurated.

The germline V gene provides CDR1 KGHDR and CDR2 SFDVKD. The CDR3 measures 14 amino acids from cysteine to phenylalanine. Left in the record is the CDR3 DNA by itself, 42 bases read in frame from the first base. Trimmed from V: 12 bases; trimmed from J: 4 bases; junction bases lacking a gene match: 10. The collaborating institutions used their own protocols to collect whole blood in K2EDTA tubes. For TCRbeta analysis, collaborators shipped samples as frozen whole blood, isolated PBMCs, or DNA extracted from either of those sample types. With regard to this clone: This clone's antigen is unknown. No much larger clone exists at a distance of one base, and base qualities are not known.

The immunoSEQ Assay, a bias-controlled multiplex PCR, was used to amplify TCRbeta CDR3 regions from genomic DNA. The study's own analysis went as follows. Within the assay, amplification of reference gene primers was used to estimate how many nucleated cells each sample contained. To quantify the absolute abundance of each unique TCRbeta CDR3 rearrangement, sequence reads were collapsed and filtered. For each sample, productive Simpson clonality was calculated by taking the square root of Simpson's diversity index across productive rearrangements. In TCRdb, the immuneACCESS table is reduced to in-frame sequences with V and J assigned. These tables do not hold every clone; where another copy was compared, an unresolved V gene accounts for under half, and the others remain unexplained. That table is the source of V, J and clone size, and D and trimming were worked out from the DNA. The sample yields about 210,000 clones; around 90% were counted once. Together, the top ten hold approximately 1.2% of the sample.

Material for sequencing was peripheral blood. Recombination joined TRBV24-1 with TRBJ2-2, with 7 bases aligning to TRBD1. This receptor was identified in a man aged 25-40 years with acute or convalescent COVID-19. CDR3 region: CAVQGLGPTGELFF. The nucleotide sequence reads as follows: TGTGCCGTACAGGGGTTGGGTCCCACCGGGGAGCTGTTTTTT.